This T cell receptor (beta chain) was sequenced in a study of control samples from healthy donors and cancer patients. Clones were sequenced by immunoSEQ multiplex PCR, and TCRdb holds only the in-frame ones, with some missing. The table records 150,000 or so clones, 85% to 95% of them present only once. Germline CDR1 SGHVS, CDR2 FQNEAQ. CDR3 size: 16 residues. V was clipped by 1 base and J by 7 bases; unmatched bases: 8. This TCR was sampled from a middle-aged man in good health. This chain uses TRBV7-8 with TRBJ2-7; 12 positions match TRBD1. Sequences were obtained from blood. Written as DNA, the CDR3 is TGTGCCAGCAGCTTAGGACGGGACAGGGGGCGTTGGGAGCAGTACTTC. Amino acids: CASSLGRDRGRWEQYF.